Following are 27 T cell receptor beta chains from one sample sequenced in a study of blood T cell repertoires in COVID-19. TCRdb keeps only in-frame clones here, not all; method: immunoSEQ multiplex PCR. The profile covers 150,000 to 200,000 clones, with approximately 84% appearing a single time and about 20% taken by the ten largest. Sequencing was performed on peripheral blood. These receptor sequences come from a woman aged 80 or over with acute or convalescent COVID-19.

J is TRBJ1-5 and V is TRBV4-1, with 7 nucleotides matching TRBD1. V lost 1 base to trimming and J lost 7 bases; unmatched junction nucleotides: 10. From germline, CDR1 is MGHRA and CDR2 YSYEKL. The CDR3 is 16 residues long. The chain's CDR3 is CASSQVPGGGIQPQHF. The CDR3 nucleotides are TGCGCCAGCAGCCAAGTACCAGGGGGAGGTATACAGCCCCAGCATTTT.

This clone showed up just a few times. CDR3 protein: CASSPKGHKSSYNEQFF. CDR3 nucleotide sequence: TGTGCCAGCTCACCAAAGGGACACAAAAGCTCCTACAATGAGCAGTTCTTC. The gene calls are TRBV18 and TRBJ2-1, with D perhaps matching TRBD1 (6 bases). The V and J ends lost 2 bases and 0 bases respectively, with 14 bases between them. The CDR3 runs 17 residues. Looked up from germline, CDR1 is KGHSH and CDR2 is LQKENI. The whole variable domain, filled in from reference TRBV18 and TRBJ2-1, reads NAGVMQNPRHLVRRRGQEARLRCSPMKGHSHVYWYRQLPEEGLKFMVYLQKENIIDESGMPKERFSAEFPKEGPSILRIQQVVRGDSAAYFCASSPKGHKSSYNEQFFGPGTRLTVL.

This clone was counted once. The V gene is TRBV2, the J gene TRBJ1-2; perhaps TRBD1 as D (6 bases). Trimming pared 4 bases from V and 4 bases from J, leaving 19 bases between. Germline V gene lookup returns CDR1 SNHLY and CDR2 FYNNEI. The CDR3 loop spans 16 amino acids. Written as DNA, the CDR3 is TGTGCCAGCAGTGTAAGACTGGACAGTTCTAGCTATGGCTACACCTTC. Amino acids: CASSVRLDSSSYGYTF.

The V call is TRBV5-1, the J call TRBJ2-2; 10 bases align to TRBD2. The length of the CDR3 is 17 residues. V gave up 4 bases and J gave up 8 bases; unmatched junction bases: 14. Germline V CDR1 and CDR2: SGHRS, YFSETQ. CDR3 protein: CASSPPKAGGPAGELFF. For the CDR3, the DNA is TGCGCCAGCAGCCCACCTAAAGCGGGAGGGCCGGCGGGGGAGCTGTTTTTT.

This chain uses TRBV6-5 with TRBJ1-2, with D possibly being TRBD1 (6 bases). With 3 bases removed from V and 9 bases from J, the gap between germline ends came to 11 bases. This CDR3 has 12 residues. CDR1 is MNHEY and CDR2 is SVGAGI in the germline V gene. CDR3 DNA sequence: TGTGCCAGCAGTTATGACAGGTTACGCTACACCTTC. This codes for CASSYDRLRYTF.

V usage is TRBV4-1 and J usage is TRBJ2-5; 11 bases match TRBD2. Looked up from germline, CDR1 is MGHRA and CDR2 is YSYEKL. This CDR3 region has 16 residues. The V segment lost 1 base and the J segment 1 base; nucleotides outside the gene matches: 2. The DNA of the CDR3 is TGCGCCAGCAGCCAAGCGCTAGCGGGAGGCCAAGAGACCCAGTACTTC. This codes for CASSQALAGGQETQYF.

The gene calls are TRBV21-1 and TRBJ2-7; TRBD2 is taken as the D call from the table, unchecked against the DNA. TRBV21-1 is flagged as a pseudogene. The CDR3 runs 16 residues. The CDR3: CASSPCRTSGSHEQYF. CDR3 DNA sequence: TGTGCCAGCAGCCCCTGCAGGACTAGCGGGAGCCACGAGCAGTACTTC.

The chain has TRBV7-9 and TRBJ2-1, with 12 bases lining up with TRBD1. The ends lost 1 base at V and 9 bases at J; junction bases unmatched: 4. The CDR3 extends over 15 amino acids. Germline loops: CDR1 SEHNR, CDR2 FQNEAQ (reference sequence). The CDR3: CASSLVGTGGSEQFF. For the CDR3, the DNA is TGTGCCAGCAGCTTAGTTGGGACAGGGGGCAGTGAGCAGTTCTTC.

This clone turned up a few times. The rearrangement uses TRBV19 and TRBJ2-7; 8 nucleotides align to TRBD2. The ends lost 7 bases at V and 0 bases at J; junction bases unmatched: 8. In germline, CDR1 is LNHDA, CDR2 SQIVND (reference sequence). The CDR3 spans 15 residues. The CDR3 nucleotides read TGTGCCAGTACCCGTAGCGGGGCGAGCTCCTACGAGCAGTACTTC. It codes for CASTRSGASSYEQYF.

The chain employs TRBV19 and TRBJ1-5; D perhaps matches TRBD1 (6 bases). The length of the CDR3 is 14 residues. The V and J ends lost 11 bases and 0 bases respectively, with 14 bases between them. The germline gives CDR1 LNHDA, CDR2 SQIVND (reference sequence). DNA of the CDR3: TGTGCCGTTGGGACACGACTTAGCAATCAGCCCCAGCATTTT. Encoded protein: CAVGTRLSNQPQHF.

V gene TRBV5-1 combines with J gene TRBJ1-1, with 7 bases that match TRBD1. The CDR3 extends over 14 amino acids. Germline-derived CDR1 and CDR2 are SGHRS and YFSETQ. The ends lost 4 bases at V and 3 bases at J; junction bases unmatched: 6. CDR3 loop: CASSIYRGHTEAFF. The CDR3 nucleotides read TGCGCCAGCAGCATCTACAGGGGTCACACTGAAGCTTTCTTT.

The V gene is TRBV5-6, the J gene TRBJ2-1; D gene unclear. Trimming pared 0 bases from V and 3 bases from J, leaving 13 bases between. Germline-derived CDR1 and CDR2 are SGHDT and YYEEEE. The CDR3 has 16 residues. The CDR3: CASSLVGQAGYNEQFF. The CDR3 DNA is TGTGCCAGCAGCTTGGTAGGCCAGGCTGGCTACAATGAGCAGTTCTTC.

The chain is built from TRBV5-1 and TRBJ2-7, with D perhaps TRBD1 (6 bases). The CDR3 runs 14 residues. Looked up from germline, CDR1 is SGHRS and CDR2 is YFSETQ. Trimming shortened V by 3 bases and J by 6 bases, and 16 bases separated the two germline ends. CDR3 sequence (DNA): TGCGCCAGCAGCTACTGGGACACTCCCAGCGAGCAGTACTTC. It codes for CASSYWDTPSEQYF.

This clone has only one observation. The rearrangement uses TRBV30 and TRBJ1-4; 11 bases line up with TRBD1. The CDR3 has 15 residues. Looked up from germline, CDR1 is GTSNPN and CDR2 is SVGIG (reference sequence). The V segment lost 1 base and the J segment 8 bases; nucleotides outside the gene matches: 6. The CDR3 coding sequence is TGTGCCTGGAGTGCAGGGACAGGGGGATGGGAAAAACTGTTTTTT. It codes for CAWSAGTGGWEKLFF.

In its sample, this clone was seen once. CDR3 bases: TGTGCCAGCGGAGGGTCGGACAGGGCCTCCTACGAGCAGTACTTC. The encoded protein is CASGGSDRASYEQYF. V is TRBV9 and J is TRBJ2-7; 8 bases map to TRBD1. CDR1 SGDLS and CDR2 YYNGEE come from the germline V gene. The CDR3 is 15 residues long. V was clipped by 7 bases and J by 0 bases; unmatched bases: 9. The full variable domain, in which reference TRBV9 and TRBJ2-7 provide the parts outside the CDR3, is DSGVTQTPKHLITATGQRVTLRCSPRSGDLSVYWYQQSLDQGLQFLIQYYNGEERAKGNILERFSAQQFPDLHSELNLSSLELGDSALYFCASGGSDRASYEQYFGPGTRLTVT.

The chain has TRBV7-2 and TRBJ2-7; a weak D match, TRBD1 (6 bases). This CDR3 has 15 amino acids. V lost 1 base and J lost 6, with 16 bases in between. The germline CDR1 and CDR2 sequences are SGHTA and FQGNSA. CDR3 in DNA: TGTGCCAGCAGCTTAGAGGCAGGGGCCTTTCGCGAGCAGTACTTC. The encoded protein is CASSLEAGAFREQYF.

The rearrangement uses TRBV6-5 and TRBJ2-1, with 7 positions matching TRBD2. CDR1 and CDR2 from the germline V gene are MNHEY and SVGAGI. This CDR3 region has 16 residues. The ends lost 3 bases at V and 0 bases at J; junction bases unmatched: 5. The CDR3, as DNA: TGTGCCAGCAGTTATGGGACTACCGACTCCTACAATGAGCAGTTCTTC. This translates into CASSYGTTDSYNEQFF.

This clone was observed a handful of times. The J gene is TRBJ2-7, the V gene TRBV9; TRBD2 matches at 15 bases. This CDR3 has 16 amino acids. Per germline, CDR1 SGDLS and CDR2 YYNGEE. The trim removed 0 bases at V and 6 bases at J, leaving 4 bases unmatched. CDR3 coding DNA: TGTGCCAGCAGCGTAGCTCGGACTAGCGGGAGGGGCGAGCAGTACTTC. Translating gives CASSVARTSGRGEQYF.

The chain joins TRBV4-3 to TRBJ1-2; D uncertain. V shed 5 bases and J shed 7 bases, with 14 bases lying between them. This CDR3 has 13 residues. Looked up from germline, CDR1 is LGHNA and CDR2 is YSLEER. In DNA form, the CDR3 reads TGCGCCAGCAGCTCTACTGAGGGCCGTGGCTACACCTTC. It codes for CASSSTEGRGYTF.

Turning to this clone: The sample holds other DNA sequences that translate to the same CDR3. The V call is TRBV11-3, the J call TRBJ2-7; TRBD2 matches at 9 bases. With 1 base clipped from V and 0 bases from J, the junction kept 1 base outside the gene matches. The V gene's germline CDR1 is SGHNT and CDR2 YENEEA. This CDR3 has 15 residues. CDR3 sequence reads: CASSLGSGSSYEQYF. CDR3 nucleotides: TGTGCCAGCAGCTTAGGTAGCGGGAGCTCCTACGAGCAGTACTTC.

This clone was seen more than once but under ten times. The rearrangement joins TRBV7-2 to TRBJ1-2, with 9 positions matching TRBD1. CDR1 and CDR2 (germline): SGHTA, FQGNSA. This CDR3 has 15 amino acids. V shed 4 bases, J shed 6 bases, and the junction held 9 bases outside the gene matches. The CDR3: CASSSGQGYLHGYTF. The DNA of the CDR3 is TGTGCCAGCAGCTCGGGACAGGGTTACCTCCATGGCTACACCTTC.

The gene calls are TRBV2 and TRBJ2-7; possibly TRBD2 for D (6 bases). V lost 1 base, J lost 2 bases, and 12 bases lay in between. Germline CDR1 SNHLY, CDR2 FYNNEI. The CDR3 totals 15 residues. CDR3 nucleotides: TGTGCCAGCAGTGAAGTAGGCGGGAAAACCTACGAGCAGTACTTC. Translated, it gives CASSEVGGKTYEQYF.

The chain couples TRBV6-5 to TRBJ2-1; D is undetermined. The germline V and J ends were trimmed by 2 bases and 0 bases, with 8 bases remaining between them. Germline values: CDR1 MNHEY, CDR2 SVGAGI. The CDR3 covers 15 residues. In nucleotides, the CDR3 is TGTGCCAGCAGTTACCGTCCCCGCTCCTACAATGAGCAGTTCTTC. Amino acid sequence: CASSYRPRSYNEQFF.

The V and J genes are TRBV4-2 and TRBJ2-2; 9 bases map to TRBD2. The V gene end was trimmed by 4 bases and the J gene end by 3 bases; junction bases not matched to a gene: 6. The CDR3 covers 16 residues. From germline, CDR1 is LGHNA and CDR2 YNFKEQ. CDR3 sequence reads: CASSLSGTSHTGELFF. The CDR3 nucleotides are TGTGCCAGCAGCCTTAGTGGGACTAGCCACACCGGGGAGCTGTTTTTT.

DNA of the CDR3: TGTGCCAGCAGCTACCACTCGAGCTCCTACGAGCAGTACTTC. It encodes CASSYHSSSYEQYF. V is TRBV7-8 and J is TRBJ2-7; D is unclear. V shed 4 bases and J shed 0 bases, with 10 bases lying between them. Looked up from germline, CDR1 is SGHVS and CDR2 is FQNEAQ. The CDR3 loop spans 14 amino acids.

The V gene is TRBV19, the J gene TRBJ1-3; 8 nucleotides line up with TRBD1. V shed 11 bases and J 0 bases; nucleotides not matched to a gene: 12. In germline, CDR1 is LNHDA, CDR2 SQIVND (reference sequence). This CDR3 has 16 residues. The CDR3 spells CAATNPGQASGNTIYF. The CDR3 region has the DNA TGTGCCGCGACCAATCCGGGACAGGCCTCTGGAAACACCATATATTTT.

This rearrangement joins TRBV15 to TRBJ2-7, with 9 positions matching TRBD2. J was trimmed by 8 bases and V by 0 bases; bases with no gene match: 5. The CDR3 runs to 14 residues. Germline loops: CDR1 LNHNV, CDR2 YYDKDF (reference sequence). The CDR3 loop is CATSREASGKKQYF. The DNA for the CDR3 is TGTGCCACCAGCAGAGAGGCTAGCGGGAAAAAGCAGTACTTC.